A single sample is the source of the 24 T cell receptor beta chains below, sequenced in a study of T cells expressing NK-cell markers. For each CDR3 protein, TCRdb gives one entry from its re-call of the 5' RACE reads, without DNA. The table lists under 500,000 distinct CDR3 sequences. Sequencing input: blood T cells: a sorted CD56 or NKG2C T cell subset, CD4+ or CD8+ T cells, or bulk PBMC T cells (not recorded which). Every receptor here comes from a woman aged 18 to 75 in good health.

The genes are TRBV29-1 and TRBJ2-2. The CDR3 spans 14 residues. From germline, CDR1 is SQVTM and CDR2 ANQGSEA. This CDR3 reads CSVEDYLNTGELFF.

The rearrangement links TRBV19 to TRBJ1-6; checking the TCRdb D call of TRBD1 is not possible without DNA. The length of the CDR3 is 14 residues. The germline gives CDR1 LNHDA, CDR2 SQIVND (reference sequence). The CDR3 is CASSIDGGVSPLHF.

The gene calls are TRBV20-1 and TRBJ2-1; the TRBD2 assignment by TCRdb is unverifiable without DNA. CDR3 length: 13 amino acids. The V gene's germline CDR1 is DFQATT and CDR2 SNEGSKA (reference sequence). The CDR3 sequence is CSAMGSGDNEQFF.

The chain joins TRBV5-1 to TRBJ2-1; lacking DNA, the TRBD1 call made by TCRdb goes unchecked. Germline CDR1 SGHRS, CDR2 YFSETQ. This CDR3 spans 12 amino acids. CDR3: CASSSTGTPQFF.

This chain joins TRBV11-2 and TRBJ2-2; the D call from TCRdb, TRBD2, cannot be confirmed without DNA. Germline V gene data show CDR1 as SGHAT and CDR2 as FQNNGV. The CDR3 is made up of 15 amino acids. CDR3 in amino acids: CASSLEPTSAGELFF.

V gene TRBV6-5 combines with J gene TRBJ1-1. CDR3 length equals 12 residues. Germline V gene lookup returns CDR1 MNHEY and CDR2 SVGAGI. The chain's CDR3 is CASTAGGSEAFF.

This sequence joins TRBV29-1 and TRBJ2-3; TCRdb calls TRBD2, which cannot be checked without DNA. The germline gives CDR1 SQVTM, CDR2 ANQGSEA. CDR3 length equals 17 residues. The CDR3 loop is CSVQGSGSDWGTDTQYF.

CDR3 sequence: CASTLRGAPTEAFF. The rearrangement links TRBV12-3 or TRBV12-4 to TRBJ1-1; TCRdb proposes TRBD1, but this gene call is untestable without DNA. CDR3 length: 14 residues.

This rearrangement joins TRBV20-1 to TRBJ2-1; TCRdb indicates TRBD2, and absent DNA this call remains unverified. Germline V gene lookup returns CDR1 DFQATT and CDR2 SNEGSKA (reference sequence). The CDR3 has 15 residues. The CDR3 here is CSARGLAGEANEQFF.

The rearrangement uses TRBV4-1 and TRBJ1-3. The germline CDR1 and CDR2 sequences are MGHRA and YSYEKL. The CDR3 covers 15 residues. CDR3 loop: CASSTAALPGNTIYF.

The rearrangement joins TRBV29-1 to TRBJ1-1; the D gene TCRdb calls, TRBD1, cannot be checked with no DNA. Germline assignment: CDR1 SQVTM and CDR2 ANQGSEA. This CDR3 comprises 11 residues. The CDR3 reads CSVTGNTEAFF.

The chain couples TRBV18 to TRBJ2-3; TCRdb's D gene call, TRBD2, goes unchecked for lack of DNA. CDR1 is KGHSH, CDR2 LQKENI, per germline. This CDR3 region has 17 residues. The CDR3 protein is CASSPTSGLAGGDTQYF.

V is TRBV7-2 and J is TRBJ2-2. CDR1 and CDR2 (germline): SGHTA, FQGNSA. This CDR3 region has 16 residues. CDR3: CASSLDSGANTGELFF.

This chain connects TRBV6-1 to TRBJ2-7; with no DNA, the TCRdb D assignment of TRBD2 cannot be verified. The V gene's germline CDR1 is MNHNS and CDR2 SASEGT. CDR3 size: 15 residues. The CDR3 loop reads CASSERTRGVYEQYF.

This chain connects TRBV28 to TRBJ1-5; the D call from TCRdb, TRBD1, cannot be confirmed without DNA. The CDR3 runs 17 residues. Germline assignment: CDR1 MDHEN and CDR2 SYDVKM. The CDR3 protein is CASSRQGLVGSNQPQHF.

The rearrangement uses TRBV6-5 and TRBJ2-2; TCRdb picks TRBD1, but there is no DNA to check that call. Germline CDR1 reads MNHEY; CDR2 reads SVGAGI. This CDR3 spans 15 amino acids. CDR3 region: CASSYPGGWTGELFF.

The chain joins TRBV6-5 to TRBJ2-1; the D call from TCRdb, TRBD1, cannot be confirmed without DNA. The CDR3 length is 16 residues. Germline loops: CDR1 MNHEY, CDR2 SVGAGI. The CDR3 region is CASSYDRGKTYNEQFF.

The V and J genes are TRBV29-1 and TRBJ2-1; TCRdb gives TRBD1 as the D gene, but with no DNA this cannot be confirmed. Germline assignment: CDR1 SQVTM and CDR2 ANQGSEA. CDR3 length equals 11 residues. The CDR3 is CSVRPANEQFF.

The gene calls are TRBV13 and TRBJ2-7; lacking DNA, the TRBD1 call made by TCRdb goes unchecked. CDR1 is PRHDT, CDR2 FYEKMQ, per germline (reference sequence). CDR3 length equals 13 residues. This CDR3 reads CASGAGSTYEQYF.

The gene calls are TRBV7-9 and TRBJ1-1. Germline values: CDR1 SEHNR, CDR2 FQNEAQ (reference sequence). The CDR3 extends over 12 amino acids. CDR3: CASSQPNTEAFF.

The J gene is TRBJ2-7, the V gene TRBV7-9; the TCRdb D gene call, TRBD1, has no DNA to confirm it. CDR3 length equals 15 residues. CDR1 is SEHNR, CDR2 FQNEAQ, per germline (reference sequence). CDR3 residues: CASSLGPGSAYEQYF.

This chain connects TRBV20-1 to TRBJ2-4; the TCRdb D gene call, TRBD1, has no DNA to confirm it. The CDR3 totals 17 residues. The germline gives CDR1 DFQATT, CDR2 SNEGSKA (reference sequence). CDR3 residues: CSVQRRWDRGAKNIQYF.

The chain employs TRBV29-1 and TRBJ2-1. Per the germline V gene, CDR1 is SQVTM and CDR2 is ANQGSEA. The CDR3 covers 13 residues. CDR3 in amino acids: CSVLGQRRNEQFF.

This chain joins TRBV20-1 and TRBJ2-6; the D call of TRBD1 rests on TCRdb alone, since no DNA is present to check it. The CDR3 is made up of 18 amino acids. In germline, CDR1 is DFQATT, CDR2 SNEGSKA (reference sequence). CDR3 in amino acids: CSARRRTGDFSGANVLTF.